What follows are 18 T cell receptor beta chains derived from one specimen sequenced in a study of CD8 T cells in Susac syndrome. Random hexamers primed reverse transcription of about 0.45 to 1 ug RNA. TCRdb reprocessed the immunoSEQ multiplex PCR reads via MiXCR and lists one record per CDR3 protein. The sample has roughly 190,000 distinct CDR3 sequences; 90% to 97% are singletons. Sequencing used CD4+ T cells from PBMCs. The receptors shown here come from a human donor with Susac syndrome.

The CDR3 sequence: CASSQGRSAGVVGELFF. The CDR3 region has the DNA TGCGCCAGCAGCCAAGGGCGGTCGGCAGGGGTTGTCGGGGAGCTGTTTTTT. The rearrangement uses TRBV4-1 and TRBJ2-2; D is possibly TRBD1 (6 bases). There are 17 residues in the CDR3. CDR1 and CDR2 (germline): MGHRA, YSYEKL. The V end was cut by 1 base, the J end by 7 bases, with 19 bases between.

The rearrangement links TRBV6-6 to TRBJ1-2, with a possible D match to TRBD1 (6 bases). The CDR3 runs 14 residues. Looked up from germline, CDR1 is MNHNY and CDR2 is SVGAGI (reference sequence). Trimming shortened V by 1 base and J by 4 bases, and 10 bases separated the two germline ends. The CDR3 region has the DNA TGTGCCAGCAGTTACTTTGGGACAACCTATGGCTACACCTTC. This encodes CASSYFGTTYGYTF.

The CDR3 nucleotides read TGTGCCAGCAGCCAAGATAAGACAGGGAGGGCTTTCTTT. Translation: CASSQDKTGRAFF. This chain uses TRBV3-1 with TRBJ1-1; 7 bases agree with TRBD1. Germline CDR1 is LGHDT and CDR2 is YNNKEL (reference sequence). Trimming removed 0 bases from V and 11 bases from J; junction bases left unmatched: 6. This CDR3 has 13 residues.

The gene calls are TRBV19 and TRBJ1-1; 7 nucleotides match TRBD1. CDR1 and CDR2 (germline): LNHDA, SQIVND (reference sequence). With 3 bases clipped from V and 5 bases from J, the junction kept 3 bases outside the gene matches. This CDR3 is 13 amino acids long. The CDR3 sequence is CASSMDRSTEAFF. The CDR3, as DNA: TGTGCCAGTAGTATGGACAGGTCGACTGAAGCTTTCTTT.

The rearrangement links TRBV20-1 to TRBJ1-1; 12 nucleotides align to TRBD1. Germline values: CDR1 DFQATT, CDR2 SNEGSKA (reference sequence). This CDR3 region has 16 residues. V gave up 8 bases and J gave up 4 bases; unmatched junction bases: 14. CDR3 bases: TGCAGTACGCTGGCGGGGGACAGGGGGCTCGGCACTGAAGCTTTCTTT. It yields the protein CSTLAGDRGLGTEAFF.

The chain uses TRBV6-1 and TRBJ2-1; TRBD2 matches at 9 bases. The V and J ends lost 5 bases and 8 bases, in that order; junction bases with no gene match: 13. CDR1 and CDR2 from the germline V gene are MNHNS and SASEGT. The CDR3 contains 16 residues. CDR3 amino acids: CASSPLVGSGGHEQFF. CDR3 DNA sequence: TGTGCCAGCAGTCCTTTGGTCGGTAGCGGGGGCCATGAGCAGTTCTTC.

This chain uses TRBV5-1 with TRBJ2-1, with no clear D. The CDR3 runs to 15 residues. Germline-derived CDR1 and CDR2 are SGHRS and YFSETQ. Trimming cost V 5 bases and J 0 bases, with 12 bases left between them. The CDR3: CASSEFTASYNEQFF. The CDR3 region has the DNA TGCGCCAGCAGTGAATTTACAGCCTCCTACAATGAGCAGTTCTTC.

The rearrangement links TRBV7-3 to TRBJ2-2; weak D call: TRBD1 (6 bases). This CDR3 has 14 amino acids. Trimming left V 8 bases short and J 6 bases short, with 16 bases between. Per germline, CDR1 SGHTA and CDR2 FQGTGA. CDR3 loop: CASQLLGAAGELFF. The CDR3 DNA sequence: TGTGCCAGCCAGCTTTTGGGGGCGGCCGGGGAGCTGTTTTTT.

The rearrangement uses TRBV4-1 and TRBJ2-3; 9 nucleotides line up with TRBD2. J gave up 3 bases and V 1 base, and 8 bases lay outside the gene matches. The CDR3 totals 17 residues. Germline V lookup: CDR1 MGHRA, CDR2 YSYEKL. The CDR3 loop is CASSQVRGGAKTDTQYF. The CDR3 DNA is TGCGCCAGCAGCCAAGTCCGCGGGGGGGCCAAGACAGATACGCAGTATTTT.

The chain combines TRBV5-1 with TRBJ2-1; a possible D gene is TRBD2 (5 bases). From germline, CDR1 is SGHRS and CDR2 YFSETQ. The V end lost 3 bases, the J end lost 7 bases, and 23 bases lay between the germline ends. This CDR3 has 17 amino acids. The CDR3 here is CASSSPRGLSLENEQFF. The CDR3 DNA reads as TGCGCCAGCAGCTCCCCCCGCGGGCTTAGCCTGGAAAATGAGCAGTTCTTC.

The chain links TRBV12-3 or TRBV12-4 to TRBJ1-3; D is undetermined. The CDR3 loop spans 12 amino acids. V lost 8 bases and J lost 1, with 6 bases in between. CDR3 protein: CASGSSGNTIYF. The DNA for the CDR3 is TGTGCCAGCGGTAGTTCTGGAAACACCATATATTTT.

This chain uses TRBV30 with TRBJ1-5, with D hard to call. The ends were cut back, 8 bases at V and 2 bases at J, with 13 bases in the middle. CDR3 length: 13 amino acids. Per germline, CDR1 GTSNPN and CDR2 SVGIG (reference sequence). The CDR3 nucleotides read TGTGCCCCCCATCTAGATGGCAATCAGCCCCAGCATTTT. This sequence encodes CAPHLDGNQPQHF.

This rearrangement joins TRBV30 to TRBJ2-6; 8 bases fit TRBD1. Per the germline V gene, CDR1 is GTSNPN and CDR2 is SVGIG (reference sequence). This CDR3 has 15 residues. CDR3 bases: TGTGCGAAAGGAGACAGGGGCTCTGGGGCCAACGTCCTGACTTTC. This encodes CAKGDRGSGANVLTF. The full variable domain, in which reference TRBV30 and TRBJ2-6 provide the parts outside the CDR3, is SQTIHQWPATLVQPVGSPLSLECTVEGTSNPNLYWYRQAAGRGLQLLFYSVGIGQISSEVPQNLSASRPQDRQFILSSKKLLLSDSGFYLCAKGDRGSGANVLTFGAGSRLTVL.

This chain connects TRBV20-1 to TRBJ2-2; 8 positions agree with TRBD2. The germline CDR1 and CDR2 sequences are DFQATT and SNEGSKA (reference sequence). The CDR3 is made up of 14 amino acids. Unmatched junction bases numbered 1, after V lost 3 bases and J lost 1 base. CDR3 amino acids: CSASLAGNTGELFF. The CDR3 coding sequence is TGCAGTGCTAGTCTAGCGGGGAACACCGGGGAGCTGTTTTTT.

The gene calls are TRBV6-5 and TRBJ2-7, with TRBD1 matching over 8 bases. The CDR3 consists of 17 residues. Germline V CDR1 and CDR2: MNHEY, SVGAGI. V gave up 2 bases and J gave up 3 bases; unmatched junction bases: 12. CDR3 loop: CASSYRFGAGGSYEQYF. The DNA of the CDR3 is TGTGCCAGCAGTTACCGATTCGGAGCAGGGGGCAGCTACGAGCAGTACTTC.

The J gene is TRBJ2-1, the V gene TRBV4-3, with 9 bases fitting TRBD2. Germline CDR1 and CDR2: LGHNA and YSLEER. V was clipped by 0 bases and J by 4 bases; unmatched bases: 16. The CDR3 spans 20 residues. The CDR3 loop reads CASSQDLADVAGLAYNEQFF. As DNA, the CDR3 is TGCGCCAGCAGCCAAGATTTAGCAGATGTAGCGGGACTAGCTTACAATGAGCAGTTCTTC.

The CDR3 protein is CSARDRASGGINEQYF. Here the CDR3 DNA reads TGCAGTGCTAGAGATAGAGCTAGCGGGGGAATAAACGAGCAGTACTTC. V and J are TRBV20-1 and TRBJ2-7; TRBD2 matches 10 bases. J gave up 5 bases and V 0 bases, and 10 bases lay outside the gene matches. CDR3 length: 16 amino acids. Germline CDR1 reads DFQATT; CDR2 reads SNEGSKA (reference sequence).

The V and J genes are TRBV29-1 and TRBJ2-7; 7 nucleotides align to TRBD1. The CDR3 totals 12 residues. V shed 6 bases, J shed 7 bases, and the junction held 9 bases outside the gene matches. CDR1 SQVTM and CDR2 ANQGSEA come from the germline V gene. Here the CDR3 DNA reads TGCAGCGTAACAGGGGTTAAGGCGGAGCAGTACTTC. Protein sequence: CSVTGVKAEQYF.